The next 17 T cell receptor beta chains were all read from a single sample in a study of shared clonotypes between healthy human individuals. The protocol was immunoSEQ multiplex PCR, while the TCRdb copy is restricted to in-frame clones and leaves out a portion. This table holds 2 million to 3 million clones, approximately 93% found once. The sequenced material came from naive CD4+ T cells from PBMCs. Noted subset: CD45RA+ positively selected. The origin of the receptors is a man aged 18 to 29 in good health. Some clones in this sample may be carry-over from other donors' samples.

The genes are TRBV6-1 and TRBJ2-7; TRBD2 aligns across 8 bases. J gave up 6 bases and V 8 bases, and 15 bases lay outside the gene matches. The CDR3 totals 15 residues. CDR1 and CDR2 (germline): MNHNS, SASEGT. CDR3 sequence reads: CASGREGGFLGEQYF. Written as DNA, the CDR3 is TGTGCCAGCGGTCGGGAGGGGGGGTTTTTAGGCGAGCAGTACTTC.

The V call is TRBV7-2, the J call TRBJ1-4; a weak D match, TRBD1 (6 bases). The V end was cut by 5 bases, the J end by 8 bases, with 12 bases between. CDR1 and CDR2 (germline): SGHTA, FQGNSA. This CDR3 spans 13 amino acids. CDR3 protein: CASSRGGLEKLFF. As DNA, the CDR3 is TGTGCCAGCAGCCGAGGGGGTTTGGAAAAACTGTTTTTT.

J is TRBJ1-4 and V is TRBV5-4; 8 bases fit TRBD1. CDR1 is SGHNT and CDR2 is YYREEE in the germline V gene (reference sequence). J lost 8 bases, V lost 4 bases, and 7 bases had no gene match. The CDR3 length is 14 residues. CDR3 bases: TGTGCCAGCAGCCAGGACAGGGAGCACGAAAAACTGTTTTTT. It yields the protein CASSQDREHEKLFF.

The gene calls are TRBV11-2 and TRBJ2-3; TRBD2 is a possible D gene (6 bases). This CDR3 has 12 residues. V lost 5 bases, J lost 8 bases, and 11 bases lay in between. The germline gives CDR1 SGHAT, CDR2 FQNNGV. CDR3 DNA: TGTGCCAGCAGCGACGGAGGGTTTACGCAGTATTTT. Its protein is CASSDGGFTQYF.

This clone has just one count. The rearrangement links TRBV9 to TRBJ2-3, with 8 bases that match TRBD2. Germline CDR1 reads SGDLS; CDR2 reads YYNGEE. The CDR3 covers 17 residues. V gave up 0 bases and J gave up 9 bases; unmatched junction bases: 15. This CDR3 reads CASSVGGSGSPRFTQYF. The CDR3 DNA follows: TGTGCCAGCAGCGTAGGGGGAAGCGGGAGCCCGCGGTTCACGCAGTATTTT.

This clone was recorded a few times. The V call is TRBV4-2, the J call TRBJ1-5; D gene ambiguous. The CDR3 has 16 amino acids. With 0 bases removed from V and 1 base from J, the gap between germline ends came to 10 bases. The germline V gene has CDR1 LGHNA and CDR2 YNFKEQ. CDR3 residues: CASSQDSAQSNQPQHF. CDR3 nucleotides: TGTGCCAGCAGCCAAGACAGCGCTCAGAGCAATCAGCCCCAGCATTTT.

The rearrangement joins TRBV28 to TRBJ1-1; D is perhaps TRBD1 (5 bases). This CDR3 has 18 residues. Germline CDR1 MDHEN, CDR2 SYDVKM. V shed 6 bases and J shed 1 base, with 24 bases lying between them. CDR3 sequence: CASSPIRGGTQRNTEAFF. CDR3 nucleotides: TGTGCCAGCAGCCCAATCCGGGGGGGGACTCAACGGAACACTGAAGCTTTCTTT.

This CDR3 is CASSEMGSGRTEAFF. The CDR3 bases are TGTGCCAGCAGTGAAATGGGGTCAGGTCGCACTGAAGCTTTCTTT. This chain links TRBV6-1 with TRBJ1-1; D unresolved. CDR1 and CDR2 (germline): MNHNS, SASEGT. Trimming stripped 2 bases from V and 4 bases from J, with 14 bases between. The CDR3 has 15 amino acids.

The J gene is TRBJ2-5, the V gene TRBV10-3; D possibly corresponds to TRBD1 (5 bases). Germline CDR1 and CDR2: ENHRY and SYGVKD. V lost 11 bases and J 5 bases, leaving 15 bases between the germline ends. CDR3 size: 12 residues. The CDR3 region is CASQGVAETQYF. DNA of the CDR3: TGTGCCTCGCAAGGGGTGGCTGAGACCCAGTACTTC.

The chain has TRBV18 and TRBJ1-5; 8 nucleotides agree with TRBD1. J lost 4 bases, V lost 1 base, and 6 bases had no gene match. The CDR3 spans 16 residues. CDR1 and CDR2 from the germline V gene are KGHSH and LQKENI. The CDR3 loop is CASSPRMTGANQPQHF. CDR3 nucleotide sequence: TGTGCCAGCTCACCACGGATGACAGGGGCTAATCAGCCCCAGCATTTT.

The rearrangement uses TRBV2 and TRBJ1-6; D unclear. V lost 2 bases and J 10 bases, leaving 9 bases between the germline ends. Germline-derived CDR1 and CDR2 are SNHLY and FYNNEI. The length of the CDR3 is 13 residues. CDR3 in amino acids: CASSERLGSPLHF. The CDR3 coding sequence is TGTGCCAGCAGTGAACGTCTCGGGTCACCCCTCCACTTT.

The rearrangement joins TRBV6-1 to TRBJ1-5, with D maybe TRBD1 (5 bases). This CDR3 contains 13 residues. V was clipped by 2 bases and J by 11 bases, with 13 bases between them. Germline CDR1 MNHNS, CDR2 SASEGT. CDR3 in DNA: TGTGCCAGCAGTGAATCGCTGGGGGGTTCCCAGCATTTT. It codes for CASSESLGGSQHF.

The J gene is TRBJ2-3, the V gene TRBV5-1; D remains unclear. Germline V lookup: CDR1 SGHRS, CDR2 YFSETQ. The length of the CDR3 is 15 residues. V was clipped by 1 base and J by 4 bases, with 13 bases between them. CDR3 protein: CASSLQDAGADTQYF. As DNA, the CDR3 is TGCGCCAGCAGCTTGCAGGACGCTGGCGCAGATACGCAGTATTTT.

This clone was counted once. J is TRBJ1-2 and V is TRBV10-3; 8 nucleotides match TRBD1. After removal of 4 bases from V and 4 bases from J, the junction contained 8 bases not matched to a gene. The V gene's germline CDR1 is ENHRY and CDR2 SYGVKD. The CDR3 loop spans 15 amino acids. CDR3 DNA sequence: TGTGCCATCAGTGCGACAGGGGCGCAGGGCTATGGCTACACCTTC. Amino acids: CAISATGAQGYGYTF.

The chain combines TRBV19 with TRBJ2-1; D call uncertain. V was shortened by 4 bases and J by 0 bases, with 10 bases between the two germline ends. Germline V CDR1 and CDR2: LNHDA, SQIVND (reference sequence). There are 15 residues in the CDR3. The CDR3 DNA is TGTGCCAGTAGTAAAGGGCCAAGCTCCTACAATGAGCAGTTCTTC. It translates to CASSKGPSSYNEQFF.

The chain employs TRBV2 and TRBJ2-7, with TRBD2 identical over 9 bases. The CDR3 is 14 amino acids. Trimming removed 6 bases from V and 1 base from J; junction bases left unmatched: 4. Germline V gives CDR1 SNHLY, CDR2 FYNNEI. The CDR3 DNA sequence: TGTGCCAGCAGGAGGGCGGGAGGGTCCTACGAGCAGTACTTC. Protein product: CASRRAGGSYEQYF.

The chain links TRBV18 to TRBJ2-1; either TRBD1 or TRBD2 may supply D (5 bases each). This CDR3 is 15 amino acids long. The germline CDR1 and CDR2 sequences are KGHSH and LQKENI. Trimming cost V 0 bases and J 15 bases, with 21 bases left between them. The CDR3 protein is CASSPPDLIGTRAFF. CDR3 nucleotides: TGTGCCAGCTCACCACCGGACTTGATTGGGACCAGGGCGTTCTTC.